The entry that follows covers one T cell receptor beta chain sequence. This entry belongs to a study of blood T cell repertoires in COVID-19. The protocol was immunoSEQ multiplex PCR, while the TCRdb copy is restricted to in-frame clones and leaves out a portion. The sample carries fewer than 300,000 clones, 70% to 75% recorded once. With V trimmed by 4 bases and J by 6 bases, 5 bases remained unmatched. The CDR3 contains 15 residues. Germline CDR1 is SEHNR and CDR2 is FQNEAQ (reference sequence). This receptor was obtained from a woman older than 75 with acute or convalescent COVID-19. V and J are TRBV7-9 and TRBJ2-3; TRBD2 matches 12 bases. What was sequenced was peripheral blood. DNA for the CDR3: TGTGCCAGCAGCTACCTAGCGGGAGGGAGGGATACGCAGTATTTT. Translating gives CASSYLAGGRDTQYF. Full variable domain (missing parts from reference TRBV7-9 and TRBJ2-3): DTGVSQNPRHKITKRGQNVTFRCDPISEHNRLYWYRQTLGQGPEFLTYFQNEAQLEKSRLLSDRFSAERPKGSFSTLEIQRTEQGDSAMYLCASSYLAGGRDTQYFGPGTRLTVL.